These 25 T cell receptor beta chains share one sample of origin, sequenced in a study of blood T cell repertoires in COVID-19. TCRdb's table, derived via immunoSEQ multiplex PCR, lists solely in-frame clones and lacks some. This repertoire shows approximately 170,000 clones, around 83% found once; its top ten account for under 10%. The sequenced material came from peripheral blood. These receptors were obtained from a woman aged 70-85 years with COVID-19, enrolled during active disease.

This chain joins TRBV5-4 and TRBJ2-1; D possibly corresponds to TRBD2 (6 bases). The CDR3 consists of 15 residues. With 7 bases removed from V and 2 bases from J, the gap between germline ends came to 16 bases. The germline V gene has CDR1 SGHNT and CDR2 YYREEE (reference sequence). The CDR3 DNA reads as TGTGCCAGCGGAACAAGAGGGAGGACCTACAATGAGCAGTTCTTC. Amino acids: CASGTRGRTYNEQFF.

The CDR3 DNA reads as TGCAGCGTCTGGAACACTGAAGCTTTCTTT. Translating it yields CSVWNTEAFF. The rearrangement uses TRBV29-1 and TRBJ1-1, with D uncertain. V shed 6 bases and J shed 1 base, with 3 bases lying between them. Germline CDR1 reads SQVTM; CDR2 reads ANQGSEA. The CDR3 runs to 10 residues.

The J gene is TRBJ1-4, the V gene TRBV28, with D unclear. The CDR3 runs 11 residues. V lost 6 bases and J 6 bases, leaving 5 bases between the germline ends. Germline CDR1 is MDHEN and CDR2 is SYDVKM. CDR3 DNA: TGTGCCAGCAGCCTGTATGAAAAACTGTTTTTT. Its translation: CASSLYEKLFF.

This CDR3 is CASSANRNTGELFF. CDR3 nucleotides: TGTGCCAGCAGCGCAAACAGGAACACCGGGGAGCTGTTTTTT. The V gene is TRBV11-2, the J gene TRBJ2-2; D is uncertain. The CDR3 has 14 amino acids. Trimming took 5 bases from V and 1 from J, leaving 8 bases between them. Per germline, CDR1 SGHAT and CDR2 FQNNGV.

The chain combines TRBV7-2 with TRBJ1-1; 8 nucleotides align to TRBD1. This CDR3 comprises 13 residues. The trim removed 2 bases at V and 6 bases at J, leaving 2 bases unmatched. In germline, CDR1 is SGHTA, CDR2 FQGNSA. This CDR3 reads CASSLTGGPEAFF. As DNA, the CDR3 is TGTGCCAGCAGCTTAACAGGGGGTCCTGAAGCTTTCTTT.

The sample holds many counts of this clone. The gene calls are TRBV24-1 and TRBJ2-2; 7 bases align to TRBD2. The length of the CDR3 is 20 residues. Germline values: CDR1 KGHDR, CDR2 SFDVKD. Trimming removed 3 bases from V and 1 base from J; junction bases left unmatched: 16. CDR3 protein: CATSDPDSSGPTENTGELFF. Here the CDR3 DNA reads TGTGCCACCAGTGATCCAGACTCTAGCGGACCGACTGAGAACACCGGGGAGCTGTTTTTT.

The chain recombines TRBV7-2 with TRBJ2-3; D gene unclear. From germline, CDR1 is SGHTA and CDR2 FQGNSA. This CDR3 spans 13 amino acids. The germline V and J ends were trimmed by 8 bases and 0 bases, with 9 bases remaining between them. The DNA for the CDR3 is TGTGCCAGCCGGGTTATGAGCACAGATACGCAGTATTTT. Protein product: CASRVMSTDTQYF.

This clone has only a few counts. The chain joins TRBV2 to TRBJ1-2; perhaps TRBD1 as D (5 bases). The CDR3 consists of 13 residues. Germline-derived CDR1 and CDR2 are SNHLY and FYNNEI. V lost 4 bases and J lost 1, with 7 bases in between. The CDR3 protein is CASSAQGNYGYTF. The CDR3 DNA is TGTGCCAGCAGTGCCCAGGGTAACTATGGCTACACCTTC.

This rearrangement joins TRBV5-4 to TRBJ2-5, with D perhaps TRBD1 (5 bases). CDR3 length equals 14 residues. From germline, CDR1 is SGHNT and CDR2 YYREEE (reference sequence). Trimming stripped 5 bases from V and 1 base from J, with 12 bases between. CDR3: CASSPVDSQETQYF. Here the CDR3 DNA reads TGTGCCAGCAGTCCGGTCGACAGCCAAGAGACCCAGTACTTC.

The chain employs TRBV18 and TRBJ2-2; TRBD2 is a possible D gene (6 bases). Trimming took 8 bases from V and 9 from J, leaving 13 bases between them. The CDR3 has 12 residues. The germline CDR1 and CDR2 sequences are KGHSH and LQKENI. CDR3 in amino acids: CASHRGGWELFF. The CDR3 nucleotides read TGTGCCAGCCACCGGGGAGGTTGGGAGCTGTTTTTT.

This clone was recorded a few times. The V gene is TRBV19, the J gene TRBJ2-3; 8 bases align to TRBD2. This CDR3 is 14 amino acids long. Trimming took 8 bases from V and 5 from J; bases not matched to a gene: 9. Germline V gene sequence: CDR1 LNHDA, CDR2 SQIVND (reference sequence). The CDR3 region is CASSSGSLGDTQYF. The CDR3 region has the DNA TGTGCCAGTTCCAGCGGGAGTTTGGGAGATACGCAGTATTTT.

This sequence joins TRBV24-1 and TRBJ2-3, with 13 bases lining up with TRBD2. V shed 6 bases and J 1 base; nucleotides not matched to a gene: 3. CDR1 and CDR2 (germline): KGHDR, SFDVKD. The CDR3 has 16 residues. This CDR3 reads CATSPGLAGGTDTQYF. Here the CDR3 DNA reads TGTGCCACCAGTCCCGGACTAGCGGGAGGCACAGATACGCAGTATTTT.

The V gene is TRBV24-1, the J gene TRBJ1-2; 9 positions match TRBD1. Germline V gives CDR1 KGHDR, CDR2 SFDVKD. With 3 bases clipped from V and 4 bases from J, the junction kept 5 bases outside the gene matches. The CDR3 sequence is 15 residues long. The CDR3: CATSDRTGEGYGYTF. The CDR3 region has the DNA TGTGCCACCAGTGATCGGACAGGGGAGGGCTATGGCTACACCTTC.

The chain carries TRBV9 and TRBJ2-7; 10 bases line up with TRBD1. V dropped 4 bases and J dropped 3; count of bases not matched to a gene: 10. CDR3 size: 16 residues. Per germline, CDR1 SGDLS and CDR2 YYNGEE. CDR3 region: CASSPGTGATFYEQYF. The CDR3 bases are TGTGCCAGCAGCCCTGGGACAGGGGCTACCTTCTACGAGCAGTACTTC.

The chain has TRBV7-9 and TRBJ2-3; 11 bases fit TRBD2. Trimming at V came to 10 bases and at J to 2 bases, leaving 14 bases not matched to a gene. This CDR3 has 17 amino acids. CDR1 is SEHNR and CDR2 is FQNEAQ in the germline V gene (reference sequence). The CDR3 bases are TGTGCCATCCAAACGACTCTAGCGGGAGGCCCCACAGATACGCAGTATTTT. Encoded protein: CAIQTTLAGGPTDTQYF.

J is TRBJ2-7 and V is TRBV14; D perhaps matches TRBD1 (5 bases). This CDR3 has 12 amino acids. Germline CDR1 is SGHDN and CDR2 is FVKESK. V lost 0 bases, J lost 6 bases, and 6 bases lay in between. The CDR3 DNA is TGTGCCAGCAGCCAAGATCAGGGCGAGCAGTACTTC. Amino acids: CASSQDQGEQYF.

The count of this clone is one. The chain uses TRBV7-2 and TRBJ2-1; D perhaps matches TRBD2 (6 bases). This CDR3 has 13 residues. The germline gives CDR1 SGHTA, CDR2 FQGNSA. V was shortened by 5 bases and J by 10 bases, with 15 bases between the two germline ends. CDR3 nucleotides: TGTGCCAGCAGCCCATGGACCGCGGGGGAGCAGTTCTTC. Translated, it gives CASSPWTAGEQFF.

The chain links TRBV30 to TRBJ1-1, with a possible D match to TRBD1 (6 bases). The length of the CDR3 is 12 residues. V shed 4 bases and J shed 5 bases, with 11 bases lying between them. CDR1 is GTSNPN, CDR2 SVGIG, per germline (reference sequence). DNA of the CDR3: TGTGCCTGGAACGCAGGGGTGACTGAAGCTTTCTTT. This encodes CAWNAGVTEAFF.

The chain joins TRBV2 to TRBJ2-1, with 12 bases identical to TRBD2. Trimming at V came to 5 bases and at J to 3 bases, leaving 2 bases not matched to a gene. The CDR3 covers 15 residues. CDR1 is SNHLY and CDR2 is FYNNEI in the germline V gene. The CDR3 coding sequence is TGTGCCAGCAGTACTAGCGGGAGGAGCTACAATGAGCAGTTCTTC. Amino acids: CASSTSGRSYNEQFF. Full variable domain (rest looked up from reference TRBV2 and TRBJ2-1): EPEVTQTPSHQVTQMGQEVILRCVPISNHLYFYWYRQILGQKVEFLVSFYNNEISEKSEIFDDQFSVERPDGSNFTLKIRSTKLEDSAMYFCASSTSGRSYNEQFFGPGTRLTVL.

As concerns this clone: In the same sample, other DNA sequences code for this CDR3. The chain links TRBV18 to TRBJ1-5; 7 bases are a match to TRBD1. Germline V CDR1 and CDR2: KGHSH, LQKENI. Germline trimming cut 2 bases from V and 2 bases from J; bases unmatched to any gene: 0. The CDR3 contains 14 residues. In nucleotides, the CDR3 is TGTGCCAGCTCACCAGGGACAGGCAATCAGCCCCAGCATTTT. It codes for CASSPGTGNQPQHF.

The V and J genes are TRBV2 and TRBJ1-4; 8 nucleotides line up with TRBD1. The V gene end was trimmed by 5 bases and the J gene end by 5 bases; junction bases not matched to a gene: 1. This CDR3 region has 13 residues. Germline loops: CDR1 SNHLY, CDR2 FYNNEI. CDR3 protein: CASSRTGNEKLFF. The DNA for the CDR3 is TGTGCCAGCAGTAGGACAGGGAATGAAAAACTGTTTTTT. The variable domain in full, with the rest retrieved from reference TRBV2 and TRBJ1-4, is EPEVTQTPSHQVTQMGQEVILRCVPISNHLYFYWYRQILGQKVEFLVSFYNNEISEKSEIFDDQFSVERPDGSNFTLKIRSTKLEDSAMYFCASSRTGNEKLFFGSGTQLSVL.

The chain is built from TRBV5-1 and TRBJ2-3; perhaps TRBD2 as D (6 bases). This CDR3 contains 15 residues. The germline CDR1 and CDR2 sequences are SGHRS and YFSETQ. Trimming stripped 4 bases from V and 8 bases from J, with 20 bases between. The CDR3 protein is CASSGRDLDGGTQYF. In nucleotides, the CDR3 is TGCGCCAGCAGCGGACGGGACTTAGATGGTGGTACGCAGTATTTT.

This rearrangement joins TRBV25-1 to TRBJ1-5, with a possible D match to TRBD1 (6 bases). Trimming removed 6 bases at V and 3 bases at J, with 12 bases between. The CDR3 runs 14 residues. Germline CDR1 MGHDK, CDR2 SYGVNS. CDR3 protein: CASSIRGNNQPQHF. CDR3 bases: TGTGCCAGCAGCATCAGGGGTAACAATCAGCCCCAGCATTTT.

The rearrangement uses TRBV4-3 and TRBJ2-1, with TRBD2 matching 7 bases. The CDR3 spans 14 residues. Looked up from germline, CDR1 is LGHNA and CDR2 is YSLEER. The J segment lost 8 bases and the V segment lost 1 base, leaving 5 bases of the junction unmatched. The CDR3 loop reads CASSQVAGRDEQFF. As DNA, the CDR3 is TGCGCCAGCAGCCAAGTCGCAGGGAGGGATGAGCAGTTCTTC.

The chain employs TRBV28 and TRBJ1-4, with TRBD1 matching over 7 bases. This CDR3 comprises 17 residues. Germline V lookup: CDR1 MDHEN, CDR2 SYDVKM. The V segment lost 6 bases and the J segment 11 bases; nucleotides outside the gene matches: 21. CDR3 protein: CASSRFPNGQEKVKLFF. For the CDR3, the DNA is TGTGCCAGCAGCAGATTTCCCAACGGACAGGAGAAGGTGAAACTGTTTTTT.